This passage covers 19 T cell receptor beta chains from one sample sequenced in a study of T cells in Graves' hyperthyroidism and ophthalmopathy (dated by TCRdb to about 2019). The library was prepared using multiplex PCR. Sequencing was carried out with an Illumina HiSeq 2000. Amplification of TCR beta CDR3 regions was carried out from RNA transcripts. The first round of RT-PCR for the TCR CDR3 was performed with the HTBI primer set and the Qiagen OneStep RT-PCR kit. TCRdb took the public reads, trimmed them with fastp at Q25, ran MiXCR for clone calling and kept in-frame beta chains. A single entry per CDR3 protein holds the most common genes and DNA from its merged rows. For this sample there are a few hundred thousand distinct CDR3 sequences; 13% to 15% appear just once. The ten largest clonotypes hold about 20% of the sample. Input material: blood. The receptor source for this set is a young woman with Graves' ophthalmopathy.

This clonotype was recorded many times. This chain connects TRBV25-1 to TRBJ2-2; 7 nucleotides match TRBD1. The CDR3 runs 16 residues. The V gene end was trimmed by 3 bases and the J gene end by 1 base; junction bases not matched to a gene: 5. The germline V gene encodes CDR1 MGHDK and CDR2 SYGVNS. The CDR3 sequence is CASSDPGQMNTGELFF. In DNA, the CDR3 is TGTGCCAGCAGTGATCCGGGACAGATGAACACCGGGGAGCTGTTTTTT.

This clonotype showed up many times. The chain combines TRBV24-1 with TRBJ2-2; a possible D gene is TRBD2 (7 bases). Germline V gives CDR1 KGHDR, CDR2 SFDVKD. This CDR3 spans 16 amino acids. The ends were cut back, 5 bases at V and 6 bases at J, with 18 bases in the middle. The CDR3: CATSAPGGERSGELFF. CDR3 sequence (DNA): TGTGCCACCAGTGCCCCGGGGGGCGAGAGGTCCGGGGAGCTGTTTTTT.

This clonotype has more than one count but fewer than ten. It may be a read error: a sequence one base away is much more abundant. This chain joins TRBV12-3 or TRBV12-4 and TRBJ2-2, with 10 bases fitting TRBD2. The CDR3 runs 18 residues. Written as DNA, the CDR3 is TGTGCCAGCAGTTTAAGGGCTAGCGGGGGCGCATACACCGAGGAGCTGTTTTTT. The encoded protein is CASSLRASGGAYTEELFF.

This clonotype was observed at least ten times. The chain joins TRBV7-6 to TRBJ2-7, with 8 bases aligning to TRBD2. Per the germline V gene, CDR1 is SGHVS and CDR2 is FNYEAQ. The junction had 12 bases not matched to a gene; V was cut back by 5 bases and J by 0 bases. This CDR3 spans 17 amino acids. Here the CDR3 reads CASSLSTTGTSSYEQYF. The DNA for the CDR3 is TGTGCCAGCAGCCTATCCACTACCGGGACTAGCTCCTACGAGCAGTACTTC.

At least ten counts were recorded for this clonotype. The CDR3 coding sequence is TGTGCCAGCAGTGAACTTGAGGGCTTGGGCTATGGCTACACCTTC. Amino acid sequence: CASSELEGLGYGYTF. The V call is TRBV2, the J call TRBJ1-2, with D unclear. Germline V gene data show CDR1 as SNHLY and CDR2 as FYNNEI. Deletions cut 2 bases from V and 4 bases from J, with 14 bases between. This CDR3 is 15 amino acids long.

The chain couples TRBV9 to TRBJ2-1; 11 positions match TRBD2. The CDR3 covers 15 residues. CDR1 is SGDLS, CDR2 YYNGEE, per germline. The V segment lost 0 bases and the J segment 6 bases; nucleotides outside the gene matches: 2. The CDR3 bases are TGTGCCAGCAGCGTAGCTAGCGGGGGGATCAATGAGCAGTTCTTC. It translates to CASSVASGGINEQFF. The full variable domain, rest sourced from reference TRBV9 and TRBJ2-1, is DSGVTQTPKHLITATGQRVTLRCSPRSGDLSVYWYQQSLDQGLQFLIQYYNGEERAKGNILERFSAQQFPDLHSELNLSSLELGDSALYFCASSVASGGINEQFFGPGTRLTVL.

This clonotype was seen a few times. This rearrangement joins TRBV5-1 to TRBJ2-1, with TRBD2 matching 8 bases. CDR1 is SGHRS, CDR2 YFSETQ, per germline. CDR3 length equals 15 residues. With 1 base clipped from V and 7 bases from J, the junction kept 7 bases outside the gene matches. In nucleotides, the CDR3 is TGCGCCAGCAGCTTGCGTACGGGGGGGCAAAATGAGCAGTTCTTC. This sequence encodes CASSLRTGGQNEQFF.

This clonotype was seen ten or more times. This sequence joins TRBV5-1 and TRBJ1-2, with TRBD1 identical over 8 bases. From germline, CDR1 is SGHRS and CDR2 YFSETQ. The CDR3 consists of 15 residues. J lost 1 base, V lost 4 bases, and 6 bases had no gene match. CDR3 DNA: TGCGCCAGCAGCGCTAGACAGGGGTATAACTATGGCTACACCTTC. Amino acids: CASSARQGYNYGYTF.

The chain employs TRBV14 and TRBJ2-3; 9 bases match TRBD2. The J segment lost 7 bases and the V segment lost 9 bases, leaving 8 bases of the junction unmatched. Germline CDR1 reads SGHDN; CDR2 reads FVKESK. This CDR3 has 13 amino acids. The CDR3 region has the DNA TGTGCCAGTAACGGACTAGCGCAATATACGCAGTATTTT. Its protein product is CASNGLAQYTQYF.

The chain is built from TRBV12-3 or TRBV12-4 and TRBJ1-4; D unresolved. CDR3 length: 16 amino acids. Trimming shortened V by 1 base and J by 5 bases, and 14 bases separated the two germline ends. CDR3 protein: CASSLDWVPGNEKLFF. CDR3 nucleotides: TGTGCCAGCAGTTTAGATTGGGTGCCGGGGAATGAAAAACTGTTTTTT.

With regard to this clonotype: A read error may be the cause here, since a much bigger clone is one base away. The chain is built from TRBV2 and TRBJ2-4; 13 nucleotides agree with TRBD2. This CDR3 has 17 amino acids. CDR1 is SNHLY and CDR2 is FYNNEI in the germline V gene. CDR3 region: CASSGLAGGLAKNVQYF. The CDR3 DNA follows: TGTGCCAGCAGTGGACTAGCGGGGGGCCTAGCCAAAAACGTTCAGTACTTC. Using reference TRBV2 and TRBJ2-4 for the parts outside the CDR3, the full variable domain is EPEVTQTPSHQVTQMGQEVILRCVPISNHLYFYWYRQILGQKVEFLVSFYNNEISEKSEIFDDQFSVERPDGSNFTLKIRSTKLEDSAMYFCASSGLAGGLAKNVQYFGAGTRLSVL.

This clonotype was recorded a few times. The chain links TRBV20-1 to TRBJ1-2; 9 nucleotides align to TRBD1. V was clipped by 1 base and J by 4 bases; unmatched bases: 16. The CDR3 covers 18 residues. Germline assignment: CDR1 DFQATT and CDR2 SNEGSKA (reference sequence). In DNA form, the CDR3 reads TGCAGTGCTAGAGTCCTGGGGGACAGGGAGATGGGAAGCTATGGCTACACCTTC. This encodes CSARVLGDREMGSYGYTF.

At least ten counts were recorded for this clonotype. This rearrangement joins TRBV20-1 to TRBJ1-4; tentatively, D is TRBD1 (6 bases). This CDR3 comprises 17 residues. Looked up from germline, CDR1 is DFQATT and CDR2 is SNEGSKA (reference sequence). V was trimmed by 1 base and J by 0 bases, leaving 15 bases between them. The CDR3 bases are TGCAGTGCTAGAGGCGCAGGGGCGATTGCAACTAATGAAAAACTGTTTTTT. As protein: CSARGAGAIATNEKLFF.

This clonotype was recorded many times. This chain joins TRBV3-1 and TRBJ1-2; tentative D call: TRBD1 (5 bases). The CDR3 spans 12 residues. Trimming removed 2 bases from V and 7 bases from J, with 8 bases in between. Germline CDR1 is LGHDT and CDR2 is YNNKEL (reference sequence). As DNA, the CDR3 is TGTGCCAGCAGCCAATTCCAGGGTGGCTACACCTTC. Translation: CASSQFQGGYTF.

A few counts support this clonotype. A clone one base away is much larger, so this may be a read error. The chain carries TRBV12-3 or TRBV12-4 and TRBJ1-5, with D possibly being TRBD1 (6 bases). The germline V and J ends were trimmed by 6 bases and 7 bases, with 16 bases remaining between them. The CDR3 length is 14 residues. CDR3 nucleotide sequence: TGTGCCAGCAGACGACGGGGGGCTGCGCAGCCCCAGCATTTT. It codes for CASRRRGAAQPQHF.

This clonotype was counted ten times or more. CDR3 bases: TGTGCCAGCAGACCTACTAGCGGGGGGGCGAGGGATACGCAGTATTTT. Protein sequence: CASRPTSGGARDTQYF. This chain joins TRBV28 and TRBJ2-3; 13 bases match TRBD2. The junction had 9 bases not matched to a gene; V was cut back by 6 bases and J by 6 bases. The germline V gene has CDR1 MDHEN and CDR2 SYDVKM. The CDR3 covers 16 residues.

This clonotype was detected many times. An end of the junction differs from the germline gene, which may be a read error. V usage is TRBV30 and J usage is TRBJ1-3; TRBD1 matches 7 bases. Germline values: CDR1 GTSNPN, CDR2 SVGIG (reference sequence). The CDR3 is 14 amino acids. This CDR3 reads CAWSAGQSGDTIYF. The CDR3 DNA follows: TGTGCCTGGAGTGCGGGACAGAGTGGAGACACCATATATTTT.

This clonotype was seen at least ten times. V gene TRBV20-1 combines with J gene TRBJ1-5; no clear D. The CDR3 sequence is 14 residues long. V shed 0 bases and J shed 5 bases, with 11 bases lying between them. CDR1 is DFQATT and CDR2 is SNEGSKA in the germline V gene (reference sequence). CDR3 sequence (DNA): TGCAGTGCTAGAGATCCCCAAACAGATCAGCCCCAGCATTTT. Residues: CSARDPQTDQPQHF.

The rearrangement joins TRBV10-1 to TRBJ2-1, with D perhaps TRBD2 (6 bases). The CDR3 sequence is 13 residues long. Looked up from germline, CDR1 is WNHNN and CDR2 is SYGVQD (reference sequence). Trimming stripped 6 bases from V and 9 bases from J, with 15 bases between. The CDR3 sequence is CASRLAIGSEQFF. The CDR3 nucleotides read TGCGCCAGCAGGCTAGCGATCGGAAGTGAGCAGTTCTTC.